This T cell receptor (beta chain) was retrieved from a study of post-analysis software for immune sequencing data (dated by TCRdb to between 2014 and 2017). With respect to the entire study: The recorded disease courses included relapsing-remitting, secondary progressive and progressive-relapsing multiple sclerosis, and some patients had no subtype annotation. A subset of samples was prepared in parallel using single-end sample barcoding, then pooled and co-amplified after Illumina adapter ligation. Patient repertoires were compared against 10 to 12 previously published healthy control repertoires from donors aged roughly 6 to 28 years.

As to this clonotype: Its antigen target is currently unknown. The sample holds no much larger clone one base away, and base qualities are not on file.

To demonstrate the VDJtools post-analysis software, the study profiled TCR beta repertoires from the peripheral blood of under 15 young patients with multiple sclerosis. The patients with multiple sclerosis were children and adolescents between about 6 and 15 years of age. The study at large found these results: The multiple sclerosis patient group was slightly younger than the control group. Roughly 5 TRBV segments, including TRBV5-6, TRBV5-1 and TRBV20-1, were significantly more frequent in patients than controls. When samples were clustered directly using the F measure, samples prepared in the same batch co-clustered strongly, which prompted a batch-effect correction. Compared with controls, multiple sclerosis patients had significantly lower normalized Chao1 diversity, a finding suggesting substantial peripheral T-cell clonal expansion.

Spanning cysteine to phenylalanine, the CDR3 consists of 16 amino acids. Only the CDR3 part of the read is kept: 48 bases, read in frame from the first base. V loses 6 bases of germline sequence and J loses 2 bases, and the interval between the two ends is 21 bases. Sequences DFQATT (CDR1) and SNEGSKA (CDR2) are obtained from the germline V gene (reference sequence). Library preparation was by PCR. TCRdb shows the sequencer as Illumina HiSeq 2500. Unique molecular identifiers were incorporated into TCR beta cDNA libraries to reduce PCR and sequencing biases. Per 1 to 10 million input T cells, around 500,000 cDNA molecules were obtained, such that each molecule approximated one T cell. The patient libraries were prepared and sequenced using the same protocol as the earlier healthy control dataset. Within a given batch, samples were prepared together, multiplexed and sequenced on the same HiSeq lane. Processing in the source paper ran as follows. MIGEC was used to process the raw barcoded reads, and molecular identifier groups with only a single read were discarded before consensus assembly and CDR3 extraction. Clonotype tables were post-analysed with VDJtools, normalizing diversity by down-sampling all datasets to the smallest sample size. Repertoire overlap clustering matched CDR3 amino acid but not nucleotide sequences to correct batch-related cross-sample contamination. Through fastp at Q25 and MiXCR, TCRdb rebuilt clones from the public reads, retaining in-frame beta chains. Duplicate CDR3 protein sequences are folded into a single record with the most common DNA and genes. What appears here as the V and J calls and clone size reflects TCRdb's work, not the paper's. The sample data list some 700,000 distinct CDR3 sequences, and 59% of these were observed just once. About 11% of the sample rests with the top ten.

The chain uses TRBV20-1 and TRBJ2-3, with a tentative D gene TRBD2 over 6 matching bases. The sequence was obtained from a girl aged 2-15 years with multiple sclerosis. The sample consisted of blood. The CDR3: CSALLSGTGLTDTQYF. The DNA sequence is TGCAGTGCCCTCCTGTCCGGGACGGGACTCACAGATACGCAGTATTTT.